This TCR beta chain originates from a study of cytomegalovirus exposure and HLA in healthy donors. General observations from the study: Later examination showed HLA-associated TCR beta chains had greater clonal expansion than equally common others. Most TCR sequences showed up rarely, but some public TCRs showed up in many donors.

The V gene lost 8 bases and the J gene lost 0 bases, with 17 bases spanning the gap. The CDR3 covers 17 residues. Germline V CDR1 and CDR2: MDHEN, SYDVKM. Researchers ran the PCR with 60 Vbeta and 13 Jbeta primers. Repertoires were generated with immunoSEQ multiplex PCR, while TCRdb's copy carries only in-frame clones and drops some. Among 160,000 or so clones listed, around 80% were seen once. Points on this clone: As yet, its antigen is unknown.

The sequence came from a woman aged 40 to 50 in good health and CMV-seropositive. The chain has TRBV28 and TRBJ1-6; D call uncertain. The specimen was PBMCs. The CDR3 DNA reads TGTGCCAGCCAAACGCCAGCCCGGGGCTCCTATAATTCACCCCTCCACTTT. Translating gives CASQTPARGSYNSPLHF.